This TCR beta chain is from a study of T cells in Graves' hyperthyroidism and ophthalmopathy. The study's findings and limits: Peripheral blood also featured most of the thyroid clonotypes expanded above 0.001.

Authors of the study amplified TCR beta CDR3 regions from RNA transcripts. TCR CDR3 underwent first-round RT-PCR with the HTBI primer set. Using its own MiXCR run on the multiplex PCR reads, TCRdb lists one record per CDR3 protein. The data contain approximately 690,000 distinct CDR3 sequences, roughly 14% of them singletons. V was trimmed by 7 bases and J by 0 bases, leaving 22 bases between them. This CDR3 contains 18 residues. The germline V gene encodes CDR1 KGHDR and CDR2 SFDVKD. Fresh peripheral blood, 7.5 to 10 ml, yielded the PBMCs. In its sample, this clonotype was seen many times. Its antigen is still unknown.

The sample comprised blood. The rearrangement uses TRBV24-1 and TRBJ2-3; D may be TRBD2 (6 bases). This clonotype originated in a woman aged 50 to 65 with Graves' ophthalmopathy. In nucleotides, the CDR3 is TGTGCCACCAGAGGTCCCGGGACTGGATCTCCTAGCACAGATACGCAGTATTTT. This sequence encodes CATRGPGTGSPSTDTQYF.